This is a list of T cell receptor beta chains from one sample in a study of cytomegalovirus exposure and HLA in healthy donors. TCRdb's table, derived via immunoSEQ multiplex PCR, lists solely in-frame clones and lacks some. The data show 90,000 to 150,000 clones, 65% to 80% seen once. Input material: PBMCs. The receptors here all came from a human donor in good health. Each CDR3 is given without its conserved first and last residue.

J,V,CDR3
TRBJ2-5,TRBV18,ASSPPGLANHREQY
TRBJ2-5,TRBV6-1,ASSESDRQTQY
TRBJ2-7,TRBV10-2,ASNRDSPYEQY
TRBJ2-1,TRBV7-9,ASSQQGFSYNEQF
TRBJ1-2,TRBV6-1,ASSLQGARGYT
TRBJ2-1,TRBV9,ASSVSSFYNEQF
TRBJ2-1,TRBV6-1,ASRRADLDEQF
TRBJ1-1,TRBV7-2,ASSTDRENTEAF
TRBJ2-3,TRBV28,ASRETGGDTDTQY
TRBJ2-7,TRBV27,ASSLFGTGTYEQY
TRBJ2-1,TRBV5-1,ASSLEPSGGGEQF
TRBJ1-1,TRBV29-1,SAGTENTEAF